This T cell receptor (beta chain) stems from a study of blood T cells in healthy people across ages. Donors each provided ten milliliters of peripheral blood. This clonotype came up a few times. Its antigen is not identified. Overall study findings and caveats: Older individuals had lower TCR beta diversity per million T cells (the decline was roughly linear).

Primers used in a second PCR of about 6 to 12 cycles were a sample-barcoded 5' primer and a J-beta primer mix. TCRdb redid the calling of the 5' RACE reads with MiXCR, one entry per CDR3 protein. The profile shows 850,000 to 1,000,000 distinct CDR3 sequences, 40% to 60% of them singletons. V was cut by 0 bases and J by 4 bases, with 14 bases left in between. CDR3 length: 16 residues. Germline V gives CDR1 LGHDT, CDR2 YNNKEL (reference sequence). The sequence came from a man aged 25 to 40 in good health. J is TRBJ2-3 and V is TRBV3-1; tentatively, D is TRBD1 (5 bases). Material: blood. The CDR3 DNA reads TGTGCCAGCAGCCAAGATGGGCAGGGAATCGCAGATACGCAGTATTTT. Translating gives CASSQDGQGIADTQYF.